This T cell receptor beta chain came from a study of monozygotic twins with cystic fibrosis. Using immunoSEQ multiplex PCR, the repertoire was profiled, and TCRdb retains in-frame clones only, with some absent. The table records roughly 13,000 clones, 90% to 95% of them present only once. Findings and caveats of the study: Co-twins had the most similar V usage for 13 of 16 pairs, J for 8. Age, concordance and disease severity did not associate with shared CDR3 numbers.

As regards this clone: No antigen is known for it.

Germline V CDR1 and CDR2: SQVTM, ANQGSEA. The CDR3 has 15 residues. The V segment lost 3 bases and the J segment 2 bases; nucleotides outside the gene matches: 8. The V call is TRBV29-1, the J call TRBJ2-3; 7 bases are a match to TRBD2. This clonotype originated in a girl aged 2-10 years with cystic fibrosis. Sample: blood. The CDR3 is CSVDGLADVTDTQYF. The CDR3 DNA is TGCAGCGTTGACGGGCTAGCGGATGTCACAGATACGCAGTATTTT.